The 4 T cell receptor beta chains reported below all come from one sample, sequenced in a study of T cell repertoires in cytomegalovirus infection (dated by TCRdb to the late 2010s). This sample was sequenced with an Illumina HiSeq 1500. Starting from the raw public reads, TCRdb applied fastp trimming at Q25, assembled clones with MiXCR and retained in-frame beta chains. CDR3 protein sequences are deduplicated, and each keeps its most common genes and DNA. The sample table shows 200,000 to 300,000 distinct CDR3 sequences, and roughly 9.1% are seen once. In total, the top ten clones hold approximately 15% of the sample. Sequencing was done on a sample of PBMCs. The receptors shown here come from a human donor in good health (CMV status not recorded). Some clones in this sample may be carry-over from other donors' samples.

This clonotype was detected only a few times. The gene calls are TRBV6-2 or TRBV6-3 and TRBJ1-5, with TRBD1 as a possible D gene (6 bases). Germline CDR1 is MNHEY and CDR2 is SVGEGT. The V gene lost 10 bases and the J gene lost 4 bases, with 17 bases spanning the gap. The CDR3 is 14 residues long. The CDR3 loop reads CAIRGQTLNQPQHF. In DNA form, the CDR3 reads TGTGCCATCCGAGGACAGACTCTGAATCAGCCCCAGCATTTT.

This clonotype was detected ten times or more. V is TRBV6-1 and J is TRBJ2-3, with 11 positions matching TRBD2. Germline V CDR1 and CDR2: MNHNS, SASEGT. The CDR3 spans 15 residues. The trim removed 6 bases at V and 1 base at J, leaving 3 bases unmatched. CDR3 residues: CASSRGLAGTDTQYF. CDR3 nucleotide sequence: TGTGCCAGCAGCCGGGGACTAGCGGGCACAGATACGCAGTATTTT.

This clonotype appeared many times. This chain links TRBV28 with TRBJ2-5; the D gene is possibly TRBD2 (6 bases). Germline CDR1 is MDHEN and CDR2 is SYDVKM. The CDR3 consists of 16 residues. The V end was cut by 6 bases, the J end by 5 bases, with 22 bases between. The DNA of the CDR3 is TGTGCCAGCAGCCCCCTCGGGACTCTCGGCGGGGAGACCCAGTACTTC. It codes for CASSPLGTLGGETQYF. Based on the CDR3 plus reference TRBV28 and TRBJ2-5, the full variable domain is DVKVTQSSRYLVKRTGEKVFLECVQDMDHENMFWYRQDPGLGLRLIYFSYDVKMKEKGDIPEGYSVSREKKERFSLILESASTNQTSMYLCASSPLGTLGGETQYFGPGTRLLVL.

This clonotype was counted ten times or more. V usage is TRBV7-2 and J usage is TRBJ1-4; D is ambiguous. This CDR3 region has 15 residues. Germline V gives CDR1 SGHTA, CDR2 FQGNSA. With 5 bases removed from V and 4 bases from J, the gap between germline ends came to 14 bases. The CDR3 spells CASSPDGGDNEKLFF. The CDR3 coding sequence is TGTGCCAGCAGCCCCGATGGCGGGGATAATGAAAAACTGTTTTTT. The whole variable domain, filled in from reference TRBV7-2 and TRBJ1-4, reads GAGVSQSPSNKVTEKGKDVELRCDPISGHTALYWYRQSLGQGLEFLIYFQGNSAPDKSGLPSDRFSAERTGGSVSTLTIQRTQQEDSAVYLCASSPDGGDNEKLFFGSGTQLSVL.